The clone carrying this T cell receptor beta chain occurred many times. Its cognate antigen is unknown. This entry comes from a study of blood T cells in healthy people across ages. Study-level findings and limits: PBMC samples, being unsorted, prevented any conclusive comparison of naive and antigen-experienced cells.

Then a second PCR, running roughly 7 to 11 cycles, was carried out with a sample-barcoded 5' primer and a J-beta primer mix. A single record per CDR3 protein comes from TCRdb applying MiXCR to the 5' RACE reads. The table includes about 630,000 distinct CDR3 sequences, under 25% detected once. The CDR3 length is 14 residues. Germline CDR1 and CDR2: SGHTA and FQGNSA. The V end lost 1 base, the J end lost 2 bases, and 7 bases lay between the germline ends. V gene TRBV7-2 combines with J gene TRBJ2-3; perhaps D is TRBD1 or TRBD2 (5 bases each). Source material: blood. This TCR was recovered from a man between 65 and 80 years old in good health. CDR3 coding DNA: TGTGCCAGCAGCTTAGGGGGGTACACAGATACGCAGTATTTT. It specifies CASSLGGYTDTQYF. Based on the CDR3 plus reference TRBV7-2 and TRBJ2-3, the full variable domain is GAGVSQSPSNKVTEKGKDVELRCDPISGHTALYWYRQSLGQGLEFLIYFQGNSAPDKSGLPSDRFSAERTGGSVSTLTIQRTQQEDSAVYLCASSLGGYTDTQYFGPGTRLTVL.